These 8 T cell receptor beta chains originate from one sample sequenced in a study of blood T cells in healthy people across ages. A sample-barcoded 5' primer and a J-beta primer mix were used in a second PCR of about 6 to 12 cycles. TCRdb analysed the 5' RACE reads with MiXCR anew, one entry per CDR3 protein. The data contain some 790,000 distinct CDR3 sequences, 29% of them singletons. The specimen was blood. These receptors were collected from a woman aged 80 or older in good health.

With respect to this clonotype: A much larger clone differs by one base, so this may be a read error. The chain carries TRBV27 and TRBJ2-3, with 9 bases identical to TRBD1. The CDR3 runs 16 residues. From germline, CDR1 is MNHEY and CDR2 SMNVEV (reference sequence). V lost 5 bases and J lost 5; bases outside the gene matches: 11. CDR3 bases: TGTGCCAGCAGTACAGACGACAGGGGGTTGAGAGATACGCAGTATTTT. It specifies CASSTDDRGLRDTQYF.

The sample holds many counts of this clonotype. CDR3 bases: TGTGCCAGCAGTTTCGAGCGGGGGGGCCTAAATGAGCAGTTCTTC. Protein sequence: CASSFERGGLNEQFF. This sequence joins TRBV27 and TRBJ2-1; 10 bases are a match to TRBD2. V was clipped by 3 bases and J by 7 bases; unmatched bases: 6. Germline loops: CDR1 MNHEY, CDR2 SMNVEV (reference sequence). CDR3 length: 15 residues.

This clonotype appeared once. The CDR3 here is CSVEEGTPGYNEQFF. The CDR3 DNA follows: TGCAGCGTTGAAGAGGGCACCCCAGGCTACAATGAGCAGTTCTTC. The chain employs TRBV29-1 and TRBJ2-1; D call uncertain. In germline, CDR1 is SQVTM, CDR2 ANQGSEA. V was clipped by 0 bases and J by 3 bases, with 12 bases between them. This CDR3 contains 15 residues.

In this sample, this clonotype turned up many times. The chain has TRBV7-2 and TRBJ2-5; 8 bases fit TRBD2. The J segment lost 4 bases and the V segment lost 7 bases, leaving 11 bases of the junction unmatched. The CDR3 is made up of 15 amino acids. Germline lookup yields CDR1 SGHTA and CDR2 FQGNSA. The CDR3 nucleotides are TGTGCCAGCACCTCGGGGAGGCTAGCGGGAGAGACCCAGTACTTC. Translated: CASTSGRLAGETQYF.

Many counts were recorded for this clonotype. The V call is TRBV29-1, the J call TRBJ1-1; TRBD1 might be the D (6 bases). The CDR3 consists of 13 residues. Trimming left V 5 bases short and J 1 base short, with 11 bases between. The germline V gene has CDR1 SQVTM and CDR2 ANQGSEA. CDR3 nucleotide sequence: TGCAGCGTTAGGGGGGTCGGGAACACTGAAGCTTTCTTT. Protein sequence: CSVRGVGNTEAFF.

This clonotype has just a few counts. A much larger clone is a single base away; this may be a read error. The chain carries TRBV7-9 and TRBJ2-7, with a weak D call TRBD2 (6 bases). The CDR3 is 13 amino acids. The germline CDR1 and CDR2 sequences are SEHNR and FQNEAQ (reference sequence). V was trimmed by 3 bases and J by 7 bases, leaving 13 bases between them. CDR3 DNA sequence: TGTGCCAGCAGCTTTTCGGGAGCCAATGAGCAGTACTTC. Amino acid sequence: CASSFSGANEQYF. Complete variable domain (other parts from reference TRBV7-9 and TRBJ2-7): DTGVSQNPRHKITKRGQNVTFRCDPISEHNRLYWYRQTLGQGPEFLTYFQNEAQLEKSRLLSDRFSAERPKGSFSTLEIQRTEQGDSAMYLCASSFSGANEQYFGPGTRLTVT.

This clonotype has at least ten counts. The rearrangement joins TRBV12-3 or TRBV12-4 to TRBJ1-6; D gene uncertain. V was shortened by 2 bases and J by 13 bases, with 15 bases between the two germline ends. This CDR3 region has 14 residues. The CDR3 reads CASSLMHPQMPLHF. The CDR3 region has the DNA TGTGCCAGCAGTTTAATGCATCCCCAAATGCCCCTCCACTTT.

This clonotype showed up many times. The chain is built from TRBV12-3 or TRBV12-4 and TRBJ1-4; D uncertain. CDR3 size: 15 residues. With 7 bases removed from V and 8 bases from J, the gap between germline ends came to 20 bases. CDR3 coding DNA: TGTGCCAGCAACCAAATGGGGAAAAATTCCGAAAAACTGTTTTTT. Translation: CASNQMGKNSEKLFF.